Below, one T cell receptor (beta chain) is given with its context. This clone was detected many times. There is no known antigen for this receptor. No clone much larger than this one lies a single base away; base qualities are absent. This record belongs to a study of metastatic and nonmetastatic thyroid tumors (dated by TCRdb to 2019 to 2021). Study-level background: The researchers compared repertoires between peripheral blood samples and tumor or nodule tissue samples from patients with malignant or benign thyroid disease.

Before undergoing thyroid surgery, none of the patients had been given any kind of treatment. Using T-cell receptor beta sequencing, the researchers looked back retrospectively at clinical samples from patients, gathered between about 2012 and 2019. Libraries were prepared through PCR. These reads were obtained on an Illumina HiSeq 4000. High-throughput sequencing was used to profile the TCR beta-chain CDR3 region of every patient. From the authors' description of their analysis: Drawing on CDR3 differences between clinicopathological groups, the researchers built a classifier meant to tell apart patients with distant-metastatic papillary thyroid cancer. To measure repertoire diversity the researchers used the Shannon index, while the Morisita-Horn index served to gauge how similar the tumor and blood repertoires were. The public reads were reanalyzed by TCRdb: fastp trimming at Q25, MiXCR alignment, in-frame beta chains only. The V and J calls reflect TCRdb's pipeline rather than the authors' work. This sample lists about 35,000 clones; approximately 19% were detected once. Of the sample, approximately 20% is held by the ten largest clones.

Relative to germline, V is missing 3 bases and J is missing 3 bases, with 2 bases of the junction outside any gene match. From the germline V gene, CDR1 is SQVTM and CDR2 is ANQGSEA. CDR3 length: 14 amino acids, cysteine to phenylalanine. Only the CDR3 DNA stays, 42 bases, in frame from base 1. Broad study findings and their caveats: In both blood and tumor samples, malignant tumors were reported to have significantly higher TCR beta diversity than benign nodules.

This sequence originates from a female donor with papillary thyroid cancer or a benign thyroid nodule (not recorded which). Some clones in this sample may be carry-over from other donors' samples. The source material was blood. The chain was built from TRBV29-1 and TRBJ2-2, and 9 bases in between align with TRBD2. CDR3 loop: CSVDVAGDTGELFF. The bases read TGCAGCGTTGATGTAGCGGGAGACACCGGGGAGCTGTTTTTT.